These 17 T cell receptor beta chains originate from one sample sequenced in a study of Ad26.COV2.S vaccination and SARS-CoV-2 variants. As to treatment: roughly 20 received Ad26.COV2.S at low or high dose, single or two shots; 5 received placebo; per-sample allocation not given. Vaccine and placebo recipients were sampled on day 63 after the first injection. TCRdb keeps only in-frame clones here, not all; method: immunoSEQ multiplex PCR. In the table there are over 400,000 clones, less than 95% of which are singletons. The source was peripheral blood, collected in a trial of Ad26.COV2.S vaccine versus placebo. The receptors originated from a person between 18 and 59 years old who received the Ad26.COV2.S COVID-19 vaccine or a placebo.

V is TRBV5-6 and J is TRBJ1-5; 7 bases fit TRBD1. Unmatched junction bases numbered 12, after V lost 1 base and J lost 5 bases. This CDR3 has 17 residues. Germline assignment: CDR1 SGHDT and CDR2 YYEEEE. The CDR3 reads CASSLMVADRKHQPQHF. In DNA, the CDR3 is TGTGCCAGCAGCTTGATGGTCGCGGACAGGAAACATCAGCCCCAGCATTTT.

The CDR3: CASSYWEANTEAFF. The CDR3 DNA is TGTGCCAGCAGTTACTGGGAGGCGAACACTGAAGCTTTCTTT. The chain combines TRBV6-2 or TRBV6-3 with TRBJ1-1; D remains ambiguous. Germline V gives CDR1 MNHEY, CDR2 SVGEGT. The CDR3 length is 14 residues. The germline V and J ends were trimmed by 1 base and 1 base, with 7 bases remaining between them.

On this clone: In the same sample, other DNA sequences code for this CDR3. The chain combines TRBV28 with TRBJ2-5; TRBD2 agrees at 7 bases. Germline CDR1 MDHEN, CDR2 SYDVKM. This CDR3 comprises 14 residues. With 3 bases clipped from V and 1 base from J, the junction kept 2 bases outside the gene matches. For the CDR3, the DNA is TGTGCCAGCAGTTTGGCGGGAGTCCAAGAGACCCAGTACTTC. It yields the protein CASSLAGVQETQYF.

The chain is built from TRBV6-5 and TRBJ1-6; TRBD1 matches at 8 bases. The CDR3 has 14 amino acids. Germline V gene sequence: CDR1 MNHEY, CDR2 SVGAGI. The ends lost 6 bases at V and 7 bases at J; junction bases unmatched: 5. This chain's CDR3 is CASRGQGMNSPLHF. Here the CDR3 DNA reads TGTGCCAGCAGAGGACAGGGCATGAATTCACCCCTCCACTTT.

This clone was observed once. This sequence joins TRBV4-1 and TRBJ2-1; TRBD1 might be the D (8 bases). V gave up 4 bases and J gave up 4 bases, with 29 bases separating them. Germline V gene lookup returns CDR1 MGHRA and CDR2 YSYEKL. The CDR3 is 20 amino acids. CDR3 loop: CASSLPTGGGPTATYNEQFF. The CDR3 bases are TGCGCCAGCAGCCTCCCCACAGGGGGGGGTCCGACAGCAACATACAATGAGCAGTTCTTC.

The chain combines TRBV5-1 with TRBJ2-4; TRBD2 agrees at 11 bases. Germline CDR1 is SGHRS and CDR2 is YFSETQ. The CDR3 consists of 15 residues. The V and J ends lost 1 base and 5 bases, in that order; junction bases with no gene match: 2. Here the CDR3 DNA reads TGCGCCAGCAGCTTGCTAGCGGGAGGTGAAAACATTCAGTACTTC. Its protein is CASSLLAGGENIQYF.

This chain joins TRBV28 and TRBJ2-1; D perhaps matches TRBD1 (5 bases). The V end lost 5 bases, the J end lost 4 bases, and 18 bases lay between the germline ends. CDR1 and CDR2 (germline): MDHEN, SYDVKM. CDR3 length: 16 amino acids. This CDR3 reads CASSLTGGARYNEQFF. In DNA form, the CDR3 reads TGTGCCAGCAGTCTCACTGGTGGGGCTCGGTACAATGAGCAGTTCTTC.

This clone was detected only once. The chain is built from TRBV27 and TRBJ2-1, with 8 bases that match TRBD1. There are 14 residues in the CDR3. The V gene's germline CDR1 is MNHEY and CDR2 SMNVEV (reference sequence). V gave up 6 bases and J gave up 7 bases; unmatched junction bases: 8. The CDR3 here is CASSHGQGRNEQFF. CDR3 in DNA: TGTGCCAGCAGCCACGGACAGGGACGGAATGAGCAGTTCTTC.

This sequence joins TRBV6-5 and TRBJ2-7; D not resolved. V lost 0 bases and J lost 2, with 8 bases in between. Germline-derived CDR1 and CDR2 are MNHEY and SVGAGI. CDR3 length equals 14 residues. The CDR3 nucleotides read TGTGCCAGCAGTTACTCCAGAATAACCTACGAGCAGTACTTC. It yields the protein CASSYSRITYEQYF.

Points on this clone: Other DNA sequences of this sample code for an identical CDR3. The chain carries TRBV7-2 and TRBJ2-6; D unresolved. V lost 4 bases, J lost 4 bases, and 5 bases lay in between. Germline V lookup: CDR1 SGHTA, CDR2 FQGNSA. This CDR3 has 13 residues. The CDR3 DNA is TGTGCCAGCAGCTCCCCCGGGGCCAACGTCCTGACTTTC. It is translated as CASSSPGANVLTF.

Only one count was recorded for this clone. The chain links TRBV7-9 to TRBJ1-3, with D perhaps matching TRBD1 (5 bases). Germline CDR1 SEHNR, CDR2 FQNEAQ (reference sequence). V gave up 3 bases and J gave up 2 bases, with 8 bases separating them. This CDR3 spans 14 amino acids. The CDR3 nucleotides are TGTGCCAGCAGCTTGGCGGGGGCTGGAAACACCATATATTTT. Protein: CASSLAGAGNTIYF.

The V call is TRBV7-9, the J call TRBJ2-1; D is unclear. In germline, CDR1 is SEHNR, CDR2 FQNEAQ (reference sequence). The V end lost 7 bases, the J end lost 5 bases, and 9 bases lay between the germline ends. The CDR3 loop spans 12 amino acids. The CDR3, as DNA: TGTGCCAGCACCGTGATCCACAATGAGCAGTTCTTC. Its translation: CASTVIHNEQFF.

In this sample, this clone turned up once. This sequence joins TRBV5-6 and TRBJ2-3; 14 nucleotides line up with TRBD2. In germline, CDR1 is SGHDT, CDR2 YYEEEE. The CDR3 covers 18 residues. J lost 3 bases, V lost 2 bases, and 8 bases had no gene match. This CDR3 reads CASSFPGLAGEGTDTQYF. The CDR3, as DNA: TGTGCCAGCAGCTTCCCGGGACTAGCGGGAGAAGGTACAGATACGCAGTATTTT.

V gene TRBV10-2 combines with J gene TRBJ2-2, with TRBD1 identical over 9 bases. Germline values: CDR1 WSHSY, CDR2 SAAADI. This CDR3 region has 14 residues. Unmatched junction bases numbered 4, after V lost 7 bases and J lost 4 bases. This chain's CDR3 is CASKGTGPTGELFF. DNA for the CDR3: TGCGCCAGCAAGGGGACAGGGCCCACCGGGGAGCTGTTTTTT.

The chain couples TRBV5-1 to TRBJ2-3, with D maybe TRBD2 (5 bases). V was pared by 7 bases and J by 1 base, with 10 bases between. The CDR3 runs 13 residues. CDR1 and CDR2 (germline): SGHRS, YFSETQ. This chain's CDR3 is CASGTGGTDTQYF. The DNA for the CDR3 is TGCGCCAGCGGAACCGGGGGCACAGATACGCAGTATTTT.

The chain has TRBV7-6 and TRBJ2-5; a weak D match, TRBD2 (6 bases). The CDR3 runs 15 residues. Between the trimmed V and J ends, which lost 3 bases and 6 bases, there was a span of 17 bases. CDR1 and CDR2 (germline): SGHVS, FNYEAQ. The DNA of the CDR3 is TGTGCCAGCAGCTTGTCCCCCGGGACTGCGAAGACCCAGTACTTC. It codes for CASSLSPGTAKTQYF.

The chain carries TRBV5-3 and TRBJ2-5, with TRBD2 identical over 7 bases. TRBV5-3 has ORF status, its function being uncertain. V lost 2 bases and J lost 5; bases outside the gene matches: 6. The CDR3 loop spans 14 amino acids. This chain's CDR3 is CARSFPGTTETQYF. The CDR3, as DNA: TGTGCCAGAAGCTTCCCCGGGACTACGGAGACCCAGTACTTC.